These 25 T cell receptor beta chains share one sample of origin, sequenced in a study of T cells after yellow fever vaccination. MiXCR, run by TCRdb on the 5' RACE reads, gives a single entry per CDR3 protein. The sample gives some 240,000 distinct CDR3 sequences, around 4.9% of which show up once; about 3.5% is in the top ten. Here the sequenced sample was CD4+ T cells sorted from PBMCs, taken on the day of the yellow fever booster vaccination. Every receptor here comes from a man younger than 30 who received the YFV17D yellow fever vaccine.

This clonotype turned up a few times. V is TRBV1 and J is TRBJ1-4. TRBV1 is a pseudogene. This CDR3 is 13 amino acids long. CDR3 sequence: CTSSQIDNEKLFF. The DNA for the CDR3 is TGCACCAGCAGCCAAATAGATAATGAAAAACTGTTTTTT.

This clonotype was detected only a few times. The chain joins TRBV18 to TRBJ1-5; D not resolved. Germline V gives CDR1 KGHSH, CDR2 LQKENI. CDR3 size: 16 residues. The ends were cut back, 2 bases at V and 0 bases at J, with 11 bases in the middle. CDR3 bases: TGTGCCAGCTCACCATTTCAGAGCACTAGCAATCAGCCCCAGCATTTT. Protein sequence: CASSPFQSTSNQPQHF.

V gene TRBV7-8 combines with J gene TRBJ1-5; D gene uncertain. The CDR3 extends over 15 amino acids. Trimming cost V 1 base and J 1 base, with 8 bases left between them. The germline V gene encodes CDR1 SGHVS and CDR2 FQNEAQ. For the CDR3, the DNA is TGTGCCAGCAGCTTAGATGGGCTCAGCAATCAGCCCCAGCATTTT. Residues: CASSLDGLSNQPQHF. The complete variable domain, with remaining parts taken from reference TRBV7-8 and TRBJ1-5, reads GAGVSQSPRYKVAKRGQDVALRCDPISGHVSLFWYQQALGQGPEFLTYFQNEAQLDKSGLPSDRFFAERPEGSVSTLKIQRTQQEDSAVYLCASSLDGLSNQPQHFGDGTRLSIL.

The chain couples TRBV18 to TRBJ2-7, with D unresolved. The CDR3 is made up of 13 amino acids. Germline loops: CDR1 KGHSH, CDR2 LQKENI. The V and J ends lost 3 bases and 0 bases respectively, with 6 bases between them. CDR3 coding DNA: TGTGCCAGCTCACCCGCGAACTCCTACGAGCAGTACGTC. Amino acids: CASSPANSYEQYV.

This clonotype was counted at least ten times. The V and J genes are TRBV7-9 and TRBJ1-1, with a tentative D call TRBD1 (5 bases). Germline-derived CDR1 and CDR2 are SEHNR and FQNEAQ (reference sequence). Trimming took off 7 bases at V and 10 bases at J, with 16 bases between the two ends. There are 12 residues in the CDR3. CDR3 in amino acids: CASTPRGWGAFF. DNA of the CDR3: TGTGCCAGCACCCCAAGGGGTTGGGGAGCTTTCTTT.

Ten or more counts support this clonotype. V is TRBV20-1 and J is TRBJ2-7; TRBD1 aligns across 12 bases. V trimming: 3 bases; J trimming: 6 bases; junction bases outside the gene matches: 9. This CDR3 is 15 amino acids long. Germline CDR1 DFQATT, CDR2 SNEGSKA (reference sequence). The CDR3 loop is CSASDGTGGGGEQYF. In DNA, the CDR3 is TGCAGTGCTAGTGACGGGACAGGGGGCGGTGGCGAGCAGTACTTC.

This clonotype has more than one count but fewer than ten. This rearrangement joins TRBV5-4 to TRBJ2-5; 10 nucleotides line up with TRBD1. Germline V gives CDR1 SGHNT, CDR2 YYREEE (reference sequence). The CDR3 has 15 residues. After removal of 1 base from V and 5 bases from J, the junction contained 5 bases not matched to a gene. DNA for the CDR3: TGTGCCAGCAGCTTGTTCCGGGGACAGGGGGAGACCCAGTACTTC. Protein sequence: CASSLFRGQGETQYF.

The chain is built from TRBV6-1 and TRBJ2-5; no clear D. CDR1 is MNHNS and CDR2 is SASEGT in the germline V gene. The CDR3 runs to 13 residues. Between the trimmed V and J ends, which lost 11 bases and 2 bases, there was a span of 15 bases. The CDR3 here is CAAQRTLQETQYF. DNA for the CDR3: TGTGCCGCACAAAGGACCCTACAAGAGACCCAGTACTTC.

This clonotype was observed at least ten times. The junction departs from germline at one end; a sequencing error may be responsible. V is TRBV5-4 and J is TRBJ2-5; TRBD1 aligns across 9 bases. The CDR3 runs to 12 residues. CDR1 and CDR2 (germline): SGHNT, YYREEE (reference sequence). Here the CDR3 DNA reads TGTGCCAGCAGCTTGAACCGGGACAGGGTGTTCTTC. Encoded protein: CASSLNRDRVFF.

This clonotype was detected many times. This chain connects TRBV5-1 to TRBJ2-7, with unresolved D. From germline, CDR1 is SGHRS and CDR2 YFSETQ. This CDR3 has 14 amino acids. V was shortened by 0 bases and J by 1 base, with 8 bases between the two germline ends. As DNA, the CDR3 is TGCGCCAGCAGCTTGGACCCAGCTTCCTACGAGCAGTACGTC. Amino acid sequence: CASSLDPASYEQYV.

Many counts were recorded for this clonotype. The chain carries TRBV4-3 and TRBJ1-6; D call uncertain. V lost 3 bases to trimming and J lost 4 bases, with 13 bases between them. CDR3 length: 16 residues. CDR1 is LGHNA and CDR2 is YSLEER in the germline V gene. The CDR3 loop reads CASSQGSGGYNSPLHF. Here the CDR3 DNA reads TGCGCCAGCAGCCAGGGGAGTGGAGGGTATAATTCACCCCTCCACTTT.

This clonotype has more than one count but fewer than ten. The V gene is TRBV20-1, the J gene TRBJ1-1; the D gene is possibly TRBD1 (6 bases). Trimming pared 1 base from V and 1 base from J, leaving 16 bases between. CDR3 length equals 16 residues. CDR1 DFQATT and CDR2 SNEGSKA come from the germline V gene (reference sequence). The CDR3 spells CSARGRGLVWNTEAFF. DNA for the CDR3: TGCAGTGCTAGAGGACGGGGGCTAGTCTGGAACACTGAAGCTTTCTTT.

The sample holds many counts of this clonotype. The V and J genes are TRBV7-3 and TRBJ2-3; D is perhaps TRBD1 (6 bases). CDR1 is SGHTA and CDR2 is FQGTGA in the germline V gene. The CDR3 sequence is 14 residues long. Trimming took off 5 bases at V and 8 bases at J, with 17 bases between the two ends. DNA of the CDR3: TGTGCCAGCAGCCCCAGGTGGGGGCCTGGTACGCAGTATTTT. It specifies CASSPRWGPGTQYF. Variable domain in full (rest from reference TRBV7-3 and TRBJ2-3): GAGVSQTPSNKVTEKGKYVELRCDPISGHTALYWYRQSLGQGPEFLIYFQGTGAADDSGLPNDRFFAVRPEGSVSTLKIQRTERGDSAVYLCASSPRWGPGTQYFGPGTRLTVL.

The chain carries TRBV13 and TRBJ2-2, with 11 bases matching TRBD2. With V trimmed by 4 bases and J by 2 bases, 12 bases remained unmatched. CDR1 and CDR2 from the germline V gene are PRHDT and FYEKMQ (reference sequence). The CDR3 loop spans 19 amino acids. The CDR3 nucleotides are TGTGCCAGCAGCTCCGAAGGGCGACTAGCGGGGAGTAACACCGGGGAGCTGTTTTTT. This sequence encodes CASSSEGRLAGSNTGELFF.

The genes are TRBV2 and TRBJ1-5; D is uncertain. CDR3 size: 13 residues. Trimming pared 7 bases from V and 6 bases from J, leaving 13 bases between. Germline V lookup: CDR1 SNHLY, CDR2 FYNNEI. The CDR3 DNA is TGTGCCAGCATATCCGAGGAGGCTCAGCCCCAGCATTTT. This codes for CASISEEAQPQHF.

The chain couples TRBV5-1 to TRBJ2-7; D perhaps matches TRBD1 (5 bases). CDR1 SGHRS and CDR2 YFSETQ come from the germline V gene. V was cut by 4 bases and J by 0 bases, with 11 bases left in between. The CDR3 sequence is 14 residues long. The CDR3 protein is CASSRGSSSYEQYF. CDR3 nucleotides: TGCGCCAGCAGCAGGGGCAGTAGCTCCTACGAGCAGTACTTC.

The table lists this clonotype with a few counts. The rearrangement uses TRBV20-1 and TRBJ1-1; D gene uncertain. The V gene's germline CDR1 is DFQATT and CDR2 SNEGSKA (reference sequence). This CDR3 region has 13 residues. V gave up 3 bases and J gave up 1 base, with 9 bases separating them. The CDR3 loop reads CSASGSPNTEAFF. The CDR3 DNA follows: TGCAGTGCTAGTGGCAGCCCGAACACTGAAGCTTTCTTT.

This clonotype has only a few counts. The chain has TRBV24-1 and TRBJ1-5, with D unresolved. Trimming removed 3 bases at V and 7 bases at J, with 6 bases between. CDR1 and CDR2 from the germline V gene are KGHDR and SFDVKD. The CDR3 contains 12 residues. The CDR3 coding sequence is TGTGCCACCAGTGATGGGCGGCAGCCCCAGCATTTT. Its translation: CATSDGRQPQHF.

This clonotype occurred many times. The chain couples TRBV4-2 to TRBJ1-6; D uncertain. The CDR3 covers 16 residues. Between the trimmed V and J ends, which lost 1 base and 5 bases, there was a span of 12 bases. Germline V CDR1 and CDR2: LGHNA, YNFKEQ. The CDR3 coding sequence is TGTGCCAGCAGCCAAGTGTCGGGTGCCAATAATTCACCCCTCCACTTT. Its protein product is CASSQVSGANNSPLHF.

This clonotype was recorded a few times. This chain uses TRBV9 with TRBJ2-3, with D unclear. V shed 3 bases and J shed 9 bases, with 11 bases lying between them. Germline CDR1 is SGDLS and CDR2 is YYNGEE. The CDR3 spans 12 residues. The CDR3 is CASSAFTRTQYF. The CDR3 nucleotides are TGTGCCAGCAGCGCCTTTACCCGCACGCAGTATTTT.

V gene TRBV6-6 combines with J gene TRBJ2-5, with D possibly matching TRBD2 (5 bases). The germline V gene encodes CDR1 MNHNY and CDR2 SVGAGI (reference sequence). Trimming stripped 1 base from V and 4 bases from J, with 7 bases between. The CDR3 length is 13 residues. The CDR3 region is CASSYFAGETQYF. The CDR3 coding sequence is TGTGCCAGCAGTTACTTCGCGGGAGAGACCCAGTACTTC.

There are a few counts of this clonotype. The chain recombines TRBV21-1 with TRBJ2-5; no DNA check was done on the table's D call, TRBD2. TRBV21-1 represents a pseudogene. This CDR3 spans 16 amino acids. The CDR3 nucleotides are TGTGCCAGCAGCAGCGGGAGGGGTGCGCAGCAAGAGACCCAGTACTTC. Translation: CASSSGRGAQQETQYF.

The CDR3 is CSARDPAGGRYNEQFF. CDR3 coding DNA: TGCAGTGCTAGAGATCCCGCGGGGGGCAGGTACAATGAGCAGTTCTTC. The chain has TRBV20-1 and TRBJ2-1; 8 positions agree with TRBD2. Looked up from germline, CDR1 is DFQATT and CDR2 is SNEGSKA (reference sequence). Trimming removed 0 bases from V and 4 bases from J; junction bases left unmatched: 8. This CDR3 contains 16 residues.

This clonotype was recorded at least ten times. This chain uses TRBV6-1 with TRBJ2-1; TRBD1 agrees at 10 bases. The CDR3 runs to 14 residues. CDR1 MNHNS and CDR2 SASEGT come from the germline V gene. Trimming took 8 bases from V and 7 from J; bases not matched to a gene: 8. CDR3 residues: CASSLDRGKNEQFF. CDR3 coding DNA: TGTGCCAGCTCCCTGGACAGGGGGAAGAATGAGCAGTTCTTC.

The gene calls are TRBV11-3 and TRBJ2-5; possible D gene TRBD1, 6 bases. This CDR3 comprises 15 residues. The germline CDR1 and CDR2 sequences are SGHNT and YENEEA. Between the trimmed V and J ends, which lost 5 bases and 1 base, there was a span of 14 bases. The CDR3 DNA follows: TGTGCCAGCAGCCGCTCCTCAGGGGCCCAAGAGACCCAGTACTTC. This gives the protein CASSRSSGAQETQYF.